This paragraph covers one T cell receptor beta chain sequence. These data are taken from a study of blood T cell repertoires in COVID-19. Profiling relied on immunoSEQ multiplex PCR, and the TCRdb table lists in-frame clones only, not all of them. In the table there are some 350,000 clones, around nine tenths of which are singletons. Those enrolled in Seattle joined during active infection and were followed longitudinally afterward. CDR3 length: 15 residues. V lost 2 bases and J 7 bases, leaving 14 bases between the germline ends. Germline values: CDR1 MNHNS, CDR2 SASEGT. Sequencing used peripheral blood. This clonotype was sampled from a woman in her 70s with COVID-19, enrolled during active disease. The V call is TRBV6-1, the J call TRBJ1-4; no clear D gene. CDR3 sequence: CASSELLYPSEKLFF. CDR3 bases: TGTGCCAGCAGTGAATTGCTCTACCCTAGTGAAAAACTGTTTTTT.